These 25 T cell receptor beta chains share one sample of origin, sequenced in a study of identical twins. TCRdb re-derived calls from the 5' RACE reads in MiXCR, one entry per CDR3 protein. The sample includes some 630,000 distinct CDR3 sequences, about 7.6% of them seen just once. These sequences were also reported in another study, on yellow fever vaccine responses in identical twins.

The sample was PBMCs. These receptors all come from a woman aged 18 to 35 in good health.

There are a few counts of this clonotype. The rearrangement uses TRBV27 and TRBJ1-5; weak D call: TRBD1 (6 bases). CDR1 and CDR2 from the germline V gene are MNHEY and SMNVEV (reference sequence). The germline V and J ends were trimmed by 2 bases and 7 bases, with 15 bases remaining between them. The CDR3 length is 15 residues. CDR3 DNA sequence: TGTGCCAGCAGTTTAATGGGTGGGGGCTGGCAGCCCCAGCATTTT. It specifies CASSLMGGGWQPQHF.

This rearrangement joins TRBV20-1 to TRBJ1-5; D not certain. CDR1 is DFQATT, CDR2 SNEGSKA, per germline (reference sequence). Trimming stripped 0 bases from V and 6 bases from J, with 3 bases between. The CDR3 is 11 residues long. The CDR3 is CSARDTQPQHF. DNA for the CDR3: TGCAGTGCTAGAGATACTCAGCCCCAGCATTTT.

A few counts support this clonotype. The chain recombines TRBV7-9 with TRBJ2-1; 15 nucleotides align to TRBD2. Per the germline V gene, CDR1 is SEHNR and CDR2 is FQNEAQ (reference sequence). Unmatched junction bases numbered 11, after V lost 8 bases and J lost 6 bases. This CDR3 spans 17 amino acids. CDR3 residues: CASQTPGLAGGINEQFF. CDR3 DNA sequence: TGTGCCAGCCAAACTCCGGGACTAGCGGGAGGAATCAATGAGCAGTTCTTC.

The rearrangement joins TRBV5-4 to TRBJ2-5, with 8 bases fitting TRBD2. CDR3 length: 14 residues. The germline gives CDR1 SGHNT, CDR2 YYREEE (reference sequence). The junction had 6 bases not matched to a gene; V was cut back by 4 bases and J by 4 bases. CDR3 loop: CASSKTRGGETQYF. The CDR3 nucleotides read TGTGCCAGCAGCAAAACTCGGGGGGGAGAGACCCAGTACTTC.

This clonotype was picked up a small number of times. The V call is TRBV7-7, the J call TRBJ2-2; possibly TRBD2 for D (7 bases). The ends were cut back, 0 bases at V and 1 base at J, with 12 bases in the middle. The length of the CDR3 is 17 residues. Germline V lookup: CDR1 SSHAT, CDR2 FNYEAQ (reference sequence). The CDR3 spells CASSLAGGPRNTGELFF. CDR3 nucleotide sequence: TGTGCCAGCAGCTTAGCGGGGGGGCCGAGGAACACCGGGGAGCTGTTTTTT.

This clonotype was picked up many times. The chain joins TRBV5-1 to TRBJ2-1; a possible D gene is TRBD2 (6 bases). This CDR3 spans 15 amino acids. Trimming shortened V by 4 bases and J by 0 bases, and 11 bases separated the two germline ends. Germline V lookup: CDR1 SGHRS, CDR2 YFSETQ. In nucleotides, the CDR3 is TGCGCCAGCAGCCTGACAGCGGGCTCCTACAATGAGCAGTTCTTC. Amino acids: CASSLTAGSYNEQFF.

The genes are TRBV15 and TRBJ1-3; TRBD1 is a possible D gene (6 bases). This CDR3 has 17 amino acids. V shed 0 bases and J shed 1 base, with 13 bases lying between them. CDR1 is LNHNV, CDR2 YYDKDF, per germline (reference sequence). Here the CDR3 DNA reads TGTGCCACCAGCAGAGATGGGATAGGGGGATCTGGAAACACCATATATTTT. Translation: CATSRDGIGGSGNTIYF.

The sample holds a few counts of this clonotype. The junction does not match germline at one end; this may be a read error. The CDR3 protein is CASSSTGPDRFPSDGF. Here the CDR3 DNA reads TGTGCCAGCAGTTCCACTGGGCCGGACAGGTTCCCCTCAGACGGTTTC. The V gene is TRBV28, the J gene TRBJ2-4, with 7 nucleotides matching TRBD1. The CDR3 runs to 16 residues. The V gene's germline CDR1 is MDHEN and CDR2 SYDVKM.

The chain carries TRBV10-3 and TRBJ2-7, with 13 bases fitting TRBD2. Germline CDR1 is ENHRY and CDR2 is SYGVKD. The CDR3 runs 13 residues. V shed 10 bases and J 5 bases; nucleotides not matched to a gene: 5. As DNA, the CDR3 is TGTGCCACCGGACTAGCGGGAGATCACGAGCAGTACTTC. Residues: CATGLAGDHEQYF.

This clonotype has a count of ten or more. J is TRBJ1-1 and V is TRBV15; possible D gene TRBD1, 5 bases. The V end lost 2 bases, the J end lost 0 bases, and 7 bases lay between the germline ends. The CDR3 totals 14 residues. CDR1 LNHNV and CDR2 YYDKDF come from the germline V gene (reference sequence). The CDR3 sequence is CATSRQGLNTEAFF. CDR3 in DNA: TGTGCCACCAGCAGACAGGGCTTGAACACTGAAGCTTTCTTT.

This clonotype was observed a handful of times. The rearrangement uses TRBV28 and TRBJ1-2; possibly TRBD1 for D (5 bases). Germline CDR1 is MDHEN and CDR2 is SYDVKM. CDR3 length: 13 amino acids. V was pared by 7 bases and J by 4 bases, with 13 bases between. The CDR3 DNA reads TGTGCCAGCACCTCCCCAGGGATCTATGGCTACACCTTC. It translates to CASTSPGIYGYTF.

The chain joins TRBV13 to TRBJ2-3, with D unresolved. The CDR3 contains 12 residues. Trimming stripped 5 bases from V and 4 bases from J, with 7 bases between. Germline CDR1 PRHDT, CDR2 FYEKMQ (reference sequence). The CDR3: CASSPEADTQYF. In DNA form, the CDR3 reads TGTGCCAGCAGCCCAGAAGCAGATACGCAGTATTTT.

The table lists this clonotype with many counts. V is TRBV29-1 and J is TRBJ2-3; D gene unclear. V gave up 4 bases and J gave up 2 bases, with 13 bases separating them. CDR1 and CDR2 (germline): SQVTM, ANQGSEA. CDR3 size: 14 residues. CDR3 loop: CSVGPSSLTDTQYF. The DNA of the CDR3 is TGCAGCGTTGGTCCCAGCTCCCTCACAGATACGCAGTATTTT.

This clonotype was found many times. This rearrangement joins TRBV12-3 or TRBV12-4 to TRBJ1-5, with 10 bases that match TRBD1. The CDR3 is made up of 14 amino acids. The junction had 9 bases not matched to a gene; V was cut back by 9 bases and J by 7 bases. CDR3 in DNA: TGTGCCAGTACAGACAGGGGGCAGGGGCAGCCCCAGCATTTT. Its protein is CASTDRGQGQPQHF.

The V call is TRBV7-3, the J call TRBJ2-1; 9 bases are a match to TRBD2. Trimming at V came to 4 bases and at J to 7 bases, leaving 8 bases not matched to a gene. The germline V gene encodes CDR1 SGHTA and CDR2 FQGTGA. The CDR3 contains 15 residues. The CDR3 sequence is CASSSGLAYLNEQFF. The CDR3 nucleotides are TGTGCCAGCAGCTCCGGACTAGCGTACCTAAATGAGCAGTTCTTC. Looking up the rest from reference TRBV7-3 and TRBJ2-1 gives the full variable domain: GAGVSQTPSNKVTEKGKYVELRCDPISGHTALYWYRQSLGQGPEFLIYFQGTGAADDSGLPNDRFFAVRPEGSVSTLKIQRTERGDSAVYLCASSSGLAYLNEQFFGPGTRLTVL.

The chain combines TRBV11-2 with TRBJ2-7, with 12 bases fitting TRBD1. Germline CDR1 and CDR2: SGHAT and FQNNGV. The CDR3 is 14 residues long. With 5 bases clipped from V and 5 bases from J, the junction kept 4 bases outside the gene matches. CDR3: CASSQGQGANEQYV. The CDR3, as DNA: TGTGCCAGCAGCCAGGGACAGGGGGCAAACGAGCAGTACGTC.

This clonotype occurred a few times. This chain connects TRBV9 to TRBJ2-7; D could derive from TRBD1 or TRBD2 (6 bases each). From germline, CDR1 is SGDLS and CDR2 YYNGEE. The V end was cut by 4 bases, the J end by 6 bases, with 14 bases between. This CDR3 is built from 13 residues. This CDR3 reads CASSPSRGGEQYF. CDR3 in DNA: TGTGCCAGCAGCCCCAGCAGGGGAGGCGAGCAGTACTTC.

This clonotype has a count of ten or more. The junction departs from the called germline gene at one end, perhaps through a read error. The V call is TRBV4-1, the J call TRBJ2-5; 9 nucleotides agree with TRBD2. Germline V gene data show CDR1 as MGHRA and CDR2 as YSYEKL. This CDR3 has 13 amino acids. CDR3 sequence (DNA): TGCGCCAGCAGCCAAAGATCGCGGGGGGGTGAGGTCTTC. Protein sequence: CASSQRSRGGEVF.

This clonotype has just a few counts. The chain links TRBV2 to TRBJ2-1, with 8 bases identical to TRBD2. Germline V gene lookup returns CDR1 SNHLY and CDR2 FYNNEI. The length of the CDR3 is 16 residues. The V gene end was trimmed by 2 bases and the J gene end by 8 bases; junction bases not matched to a gene: 11. This chain's CDR3 is CASSEMGTRGSDEQFF. CDR3 nucleotide sequence: TGTGCCAGCAGTGAAATGGGGACTAGAGGTTCCGATGAGCAGTTCTTC.

The table lists this clonotype with many counts. The J gene is TRBJ2-2, the V gene TRBV20-1, with TRBD2 matching over 12 bases. Germline-derived CDR1 and CDR2 are DFQATT and SNEGSKA (reference sequence). The V and J ends lost 5 bases and 0 bases, in that order; junction bases with no gene match: 1. The CDR3 is 15 amino acids. The CDR3 here is CSARTSGTNTGELFF. The DNA for the CDR3 is TGCAGTGCTCGGACTAGCGGGACGAACACCGGGGAGCTGTTTTTT.

This clonotype has a handful of counts. CDR3 bases: TGTGCCAGCAGCAGGGACAGGGTATATGGTGAGCAGTTCTTC. Protein sequence: CASSRDRVYGEQFF. The chain links TRBV7-7 to TRBJ2-1; 9 nucleotides align to TRBD1. V gave up 5 bases and J gave up 9 bases; unmatched junction bases: 8. Germline CDR1 and CDR2: SSHAT and FNYEAQ (reference sequence). CDR3 length: 14 residues.

This clonotype was seen a few times. This rearrangement joins TRBV3-1 to TRBJ2-7; TRBD2 is a possible D gene (7 bases). Germline CDR1 reads LGHDT; CDR2 reads YNNKEL (reference sequence). V was trimmed by 0 bases and J by 5 bases, leaving 14 bases between them. The CDR3 has 15 residues. The CDR3 here is CASSQDWRGPHEQYF. The CDR3 bases are TGTGCCAGCAGCCAAGACTGGCGGGGGCCCCACGAGCAGTACTTC.

The rearrangement links TRBV5-6 to TRBJ2-2; D is tentatively TRBD1 or TRBD2 (5 bases each). The V end was cut by 4 bases, the J end by 0 bases, with 13 bases between. Germline CDR1 and CDR2: SGHDT and YYEEEE. This CDR3 comprises 16 residues. This CDR3 is CASSRRRTSNTGELFF. As DNA, the CDR3 is TGTGCCAGCAGCCGACGGAGGACATCGAACACCGGGGAGCTGTTTTTT.

This clonotype showed up many times. The rearrangement links TRBV5-6 to TRBJ2-1; 8 bases align to TRBD2. V dropped 0 bases and J dropped 9; count of bases not matched to a gene: 5. The CDR3 has 14 residues. Germline assignment: CDR1 SGHDT and CDR2 YYEEEE. The CDR3 bases are TGTGCCAGCAGCTTGGCTCTAGCGGGTAGTGAGCAGTTCTTC. It encodes CASSLALAGSEQFF.

This clonotype was seen repeatedly, ten times or more. V and J are TRBV10-3 and TRBJ2-7; D may match TRBD1 or TRBD2 (5 bases each). The length of the CDR3 is 15 residues. Trimming shortened V by 0 bases and J by 1 base, and 10 bases separated the two germline ends. Germline loops: CDR1 ENHRY, CDR2 SYGVKD. CDR3 amino acids: CAISESGVGSYEQYV. The DNA of the CDR3 is TGTGCCATCAGTGAGTCGGGGGTCGGTTCCTACGAGCAGTACGTC.